These 7 T cell receptor beta chains came from one sample sequenced in a study of blood T cell repertoires in COVID-19. Libraries were prepared by immunoSEQ multiplex PCR; TCRdb keeps only in-frame clonotypes and omits some of them. The sample yields approximately 80,000 clones, 70% to 90% seen once. Sequences were obtained from peripheral blood. The receptors stem from a woman at least 80 years old with COVID-19, enrolled during active disease.

This clone was counted a few times. The genes are TRBV3-1 (or the pseudogene TRBV3-2) and TRBJ2-7, with 8 bases lining up with TRBD2. The junction had 8 bases not matched to a gene; V was cut back by 4 bases and J by 0 bases. The CDR3 is 16 amino acids. Germline V lookup: CDR1 LGHDT, CDR2 YNNKEL (reference sequence). The CDR3 loop reads CASSPWTSSLSYEQYF. In DNA form, the CDR3 reads TGTGCCAGCAGCCCCTGGACTAGCTCCCTCTCCTACGAGCAGTACTTC.

This sequence joins TRBV20-1 and TRBJ1-2; no clear D. Germline values: CDR1 DFQATT, CDR2 SNEGSKA (reference sequence). Between the trimmed V and J ends, which lost 3 bases and 5 bases, there was a span of 7 bases. This CDR3 region has 11 residues. CDR3 residues: CSASSAYGYTF. CDR3 sequence (DNA): TGCAGTGCTAGCAGTGCTTATGGCTACACCTTC.

The chain joins TRBV30 to TRBJ2-3, with 11 nucleotides matching TRBD1. CDR3 size: 18 residues. Trimming at V came to 3 bases and at J to 1 base, leaving 12 bases not matched to a gene. In germline, CDR1 is GTSNPN, CDR2 SVGIG (reference sequence). The CDR3 region has the DNA TGTGCCTGGAGCCTCGGACAGGGGGCGTGGGTGGGCACAGATACGCAGTATTTT. Amino acid sequence: CAWSLGQGAWVGTDTQYF.

The chain recombines TRBV27 with TRBJ1-6; 8 bases fit TRBD1. Germline V gene sequence: CDR1 MNHEY, CDR2 SMNVEV (reference sequence). The CDR3 sequence is 15 residues long. V lost 2 bases, J lost 8 bases, and 5 bases stayed unmatched. The CDR3 coding sequence is TGTGCCAGCAGTTTAGGGGCAGGGGGCGATTCACCCCTCCACTTT. This codes for CASSLGAGGDSPLHF.

The chain has TRBV3-1 (or the pseudogene TRBV3-2) and TRBJ2-3, with D tentatively TRBD1 (5 bases). V lost 2 bases, J lost 3 bases, and 21 bases lay in between. In germline, CDR1 is LGHDT, CDR2 YNNKEL (reference sequence). The CDR3 is made up of 18 amino acids. The CDR3 here is CASSQTSRGNGRTDTQYF. The CDR3, as DNA: TGTGCCAGCAGCCAAACAAGTAGGGGAAATGGCAGGACAGATACGCAGTATTTT.

The V call is TRBV28, the J call TRBJ1-2; perhaps TRBD1 as D (5 bases). CDR3 length: 13 residues. Germline V gene sequence: CDR1 MDHEN, CDR2 SYDVKM. Trimming shortened V by 6 bases and J by 6 bases, and 14 bases separated the two germline ends. In DNA form, the CDR3 reads TGTGCCAGCAGCTTCCGGGGGGGACATGGCTACACCTTC. Its translation: CASSFRGGHGYTF.

This clone has only one observation. This chain links TRBV19 with TRBJ2-5; TRBD2 matches 14 bases. This CDR3 is 17 amino acids long. Germline-derived CDR1 and CDR2 are LNHDA and SQIVND (reference sequence). After removal of 1 base from V and 13 bases from J, the junction contained 14 bases not matched to a gene. The CDR3 coding sequence is TGTGCCAGTAGTATAGTGGCCGGGACTAGCGGGGGCCATCCCAGGTACTTC. This encodes CASSIVAGTSGGHPRYF.